These 25 T cell receptor beta chains were all obtained from the same sample, sequenced in a study of blood T cell repertoires in COVID-19. Clones were sequenced by immunoSEQ multiplex PCR, and TCRdb holds only the in-frame ones, with some missing. Counted here are under 300,000 clones, roughly 86% occurring once; the ten biggest clones make up around 1%. Sequenced sample: PBMCs or T cells enriched from blood (not recorded which). These receptors were collected from a woman aged 25-40 years who had recovered from COVID-19.

This sequence joins TRBV6-5 and TRBJ2-5; the match to TRBD2 covers 8 bases. Germline CDR1 reads MNHEY; CDR2 reads SVGAGI. Trimming took 4 bases from V and 1 from J; bases not matched to a gene: 8. CDR3 size: 16 residues. The CDR3 reads CASSFGTSRGQETQYF. The CDR3 DNA follows: TGTGCCAGCAGTTTCGGGACTAGTCGGGGCCAAGAGACCCAGTACTTC.

The chain links TRBV2 to TRBJ1-4, with TRBD1 identical over 7 bases. Germline V CDR1 and CDR2: SNHLY, FYNNEI. The CDR3 loop spans 15 amino acids. Unmatched junction bases numbered 4, after V lost 6 bases and J lost 0 bases. The CDR3 sequence is CASRDRISTNEKLFF. The CDR3 DNA reads TGTGCCAGCAGGGACAGGATTTCAACTAATGAAAAACTGTTTTTT.

The rearrangement joins TRBV27 to TRBJ1-5, with D perhaps matching TRBD1 (5 bases). The CDR3 is made up of 15 amino acids. Germline CDR1 MNHEY, CDR2 SMNVEV (reference sequence). V was pared by 6 bases and J by 4 bases, with 16 bases between. The CDR3 nucleotides read TGTGCCAGCAGACCACGGACATTAGGTAATCAGCCCCAGCATTTT. Translation: CASRPRTLGNQPQHF.

This clone has only a few counts. V and J are TRBV29-1 and TRBJ1-2, with TRBD1 as a possible D gene (5 bases). V was clipped by 6 bases and J by 7 bases, with 9 bases between them. The CDR3 is 10 residues long. CDR1 and CDR2 (germline): SQVTM, ANQGSEA. CDR3 DNA sequence: TGCAGCGTCGACAGTGGTGGCTACACCTTC. This sequence encodes CSVDSGGYTF.

The V gene is TRBV2, the J gene TRBJ1-2; 9 bases align to TRBD1. CDR3 length: 12 amino acids. Germline values: CDR1 SNHLY, CDR2 FYNNEI. J gave up 7 bases and V 11 bases, and 8 bases lay outside the gene matches. The DNA for the CDR3 is TGTGCCGGATACAGGGGGCAGTTTGGCTACACCTTC. This sequence encodes CAGYRGQFGYTF. The whole variable domain, filled in from reference TRBV2 and TRBJ1-2, reads EPEVTQTPSHQVTQMGQEVILRCVPISNHLYFYWYRQILGQKVEFLVSFYNNEISEKSEIFDDQFSVERPDGSNFTLKIRSTKLEDSAMYFCAGYRGQFGYTFGSGTRLTVV.

The chain carries TRBV28 and TRBJ2-3, with 10 bases fitting TRBD1. The germline V gene has CDR1 MDHEN and CDR2 SYDVKM. The V gene end was trimmed by 10 bases and the J gene end by 3 bases; junction bases not matched to a gene: 10. This CDR3 has 15 residues. CDR3 nucleotide sequence: TGTGCCATCCAACCCGGGACAGGGGCGACAGATACGCAGTATTTT. Translated: CAIQPGTGATDTQYF.

The J gene is TRBJ1-2, the V gene TRBV5-1, with unresolved D. V was clipped by 5 bases and J by 3 bases, with 11 bases between them. The V gene's germline CDR1 is SGHRS and CDR2 YFSETQ. The CDR3 has 13 amino acids. CDR3 amino acids: CASSVREDYGYTF. Written as DNA, the CDR3 is TGCGCCAGCAGTGTTAGGGAGGACTATGGCTACACCTTC.

The chain employs TRBV2 and TRBJ2-1; maybe TRBD1 (5 bases). Germline CDR1 SNHLY, CDR2 FYNNEI. This CDR3 comprises 12 residues. The V gene lost 6 bases and the J gene lost 7 bases, with 10 bases spanning the gap. The CDR3 sequence: CASRGPGNEQFF. CDR3 nucleotide sequence: TGTGCCAGCAGGGGCCCAGGGAATGAGCAGTTCTTC.

J is TRBJ2-5 and V is TRBV11-2; TRBD2 might be the D (6 bases). This CDR3 is built from 16 residues. The V and J ends lost 1 base and 1 base respectively, with 13 bases between them. Germline V gene lookup returns CDR1 SGHAT and CDR2 FQNNGV. In nucleotides, the CDR3 is TGTGCCAGCAGCTTAGGCGGGGTTGGGGTCCAAGAGACCCAGTACTTC. Its translation: CASSLGGVGVQETQYF.

The rearrangement links TRBV3-1 (or the pseudogene TRBV3-2) to TRBJ1-2; D gene uncertain. This CDR3 spans 15 amino acids. From germline, CDR1 is LGHDT and CDR2 YNNKEL (reference sequence). Trimming took 0 bases from V and 1 from J, leaving 9 bases between them. The CDR3 region has the DNA TGTGCCAGCAGCCAAGAAACCCAGGTTAACTATGGCTACACCTTC. Protein: CASSQETQVNYGYTF.

This rearrangement joins TRBV12-3 or TRBV12-4 to TRBJ1-5; TRBD1 matches 9 bases. The CDR3 spans 13 residues. V gave up 6 bases and J gave up 6 bases; unmatched junction bases: 3. CDR3 residues: CASSQDRGQPQHF. As DNA, the CDR3 is TGTGCCAGCAGCCAGGACAGGGGTCAGCCCCAGCATTTT.

The CDR3, as DNA: TGTGCCAGCAGTTTTAGCGGGGGAAAACTGTTTTTT. This encodes CASSFSGGKLFF. This chain joins TRBV11-2 and TRBJ1-4; tentative D call: TRBD1 (5 bases). Trimming pared 6 bases from V and 10 bases from J, leaving 12 bases between. Per the germline V gene, CDR1 is SGHAT and CDR2 is FQNNGV. CDR3 length: 12 residues.

V gene TRBV4-2 combines with J gene TRBJ2-1; TRBD2 matches at 8 bases. The CDR3 has 15 residues. Germline V gene data show CDR1 as LGHNA and CDR2 as YNFKEQ. V gave up 4 bases and J gave up 3 bases; unmatched junction bases: 5. CDR3 region: CASSPLAGLYNEQFF. The CDR3 nucleotides are TGTGCCAGCAGCCCGCTAGCGGGCCTCTACAATGAGCAGTTCTTC.

This chain connects TRBV7-9 to TRBJ2-7, with no clear D. The ends were cut back, 3 bases at V and 7 bases at J, with 13 bases in the middle. Looked up from germline, CDR1 is SEHNR and CDR2 is FQNEAQ (reference sequence). This CDR3 comprises 13 residues. This CDR3 is CASSFAAPSEQYF. Written as DNA, the CDR3 is TGTGCCAGCAGCTTTGCGGCCCCCTCGGAGCAGTACTTC.

This clone was seen once. The chain has TRBV14 and TRBJ2-1; D is perhaps TRBD2 (7 bases). Germline loops: CDR1 SGHDN, CDR2 FVKESK. The CDR3 is made up of 13 amino acids. V was shortened by 4 bases and J by 8 bases, with 12 bases between the two germline ends. The CDR3 is CASSRKGGDEQFF. The CDR3 nucleotides are TGTGCCAGCAGCCGTAAGGGGGGGGATGAGCAGTTCTTC.

The V and J genes are TRBV18 and TRBJ2-1, with 13 nucleotides matching TRBD2. The CDR3 is made up of 16 amino acids. Germline CDR1 KGHSH, CDR2 LQKENI. V lost 4 bases and J lost 9; bases outside the gene matches: 9. The CDR3 sequence is CASSHELAGGLREQFF. The CDR3 DNA is TGTGCCAGCTCACACGAACTAGCGGGGGGGCTGCGTGAGCAGTTCTTC.

The chain links TRBV2 to TRBJ1-1; no clear D. Germline loops: CDR1 SNHLY, CDR2 FYNNEI. Trimming shortened V by 2 bases and J by 0 bases, and 13 bases separated the two germline ends. The CDR3 extends over 16 amino acids. CDR3 DNA: TGTGCCAGCAGTGAAACGGGTACGGCGCTGAACACTGAAGCTTTCTTT. Its protein is CASSETGTALNTEAFF.

This rearrangement joins TRBV3-1 (or the pseudogene TRBV3-2) to TRBJ1-2; D may be TRBD1 (6 bases). Germline V CDR1 and CDR2: LGHDT, YNNKEL (reference sequence). The CDR3 contains 14 residues. The V and J ends lost 4 bases and 8 bases respectively, with 17 bases between them. CDR3 DNA sequence: TGTGCCAGCAGCCTTACAAACAGGGATGGAGGCTACACCTTC. Protein sequence: CASSLTNRDGGYTF.

The chain is built from TRBV28 and TRBJ2-7; possibly TRBD1 for D (5 bases). The CDR3 runs 15 residues. The germline V and J ends were trimmed by 4 bases and 0 bases, with 13 bases remaining between them. Germline CDR1 reads MDHEN; CDR2 reads SYDVKM. In DNA, the CDR3 is TGTGCCAGCAGTTGGGGCGGAGCTGGCTCCTACGAGCAGTACTTC. Its translation: CASSWGGAGSYEQYF.

J is TRBJ2-7 and V is TRBV12-3 or TRBV12-4; D might be TRBD1 (5 bases). The CDR3 runs to 13 residues. Trimming cost V 8 bases and J 3 bases, with 14 bases left between them. For the CDR3, the DNA is TGTGCCAGCGGACCATCAGGGTTCTACGAGCAGTACTTC. Translation: CASGPSGFYEQYF.

This chain connects TRBV27 to TRBJ2-1; 7 bases are shared with TRBD1. The CDR3 contains 15 residues. Per the germline V gene, CDR1 is MNHEY and CDR2 is SMNVEV (reference sequence). V lost 2 bases to trimming and J lost 1 base; unmatched junction nucleotides: 2. DNA for the CDR3: TGTGCCAGCAGTTTAGGACAGGAATCCTACAATGAGCAGTTCTTC. This encodes CASSLGQESYNEQFF.

The rearrangement joins TRBV7-6 to TRBJ1-6; TRBD1 aligns across 7 bases. Germline V gene data show CDR1 as SGHVS and CDR2 as FNYEAQ. V lost 5 bases, J lost 6 bases, and 4 bases stayed unmatched. This CDR3 spans 14 amino acids. The CDR3 nucleotides are TGTGCCAGCAGCCCGGGACAGAGTAATTCACCCCTCCACTTT. Amino acid sequence: CASSPGQSNSPLHF.

The chain combines TRBV3-1 (or the pseudogene TRBV3-2) with TRBJ1-4, with 7 bases matching TRBD1. The trim removed 2 bases at V and 8 bases at J, leaving 5 bases unmatched. Germline V gene sequence: CDR1 LGHDT, CDR2 YNNKEL (reference sequence). The CDR3 sequence is 14 residues long. The CDR3 spells CASSQTNRGEKLFF. The CDR3 DNA reads TGTGCCAGCAGCCAAACAAACAGGGGAGAAAAACTGTTTTTT.

The V and J genes are TRBV3-1 (or the pseudogene TRBV3-2) and TRBJ2-1; D is ambiguous. The V end lost 4 bases, the J end lost 4 bases, and 17 bases lay between the germline ends. From germline, CDR1 is LGHDT and CDR2 YNNKEL (reference sequence). The CDR3 totals 16 residues. The CDR3 bases are TGTGCCAGCAGCCTACGAGCGAGCATCGTGTACAATGAGCAGTTCTTC. This sequence encodes CASSLRASIVYNEQFF.

The gene calls are TRBV10-3 and TRBJ2-5, with 8 bases lining up with TRBD1. The CDR3 covers 14 residues. CDR1 and CDR2 (germline): ENHRY, SYGVKD. Unmatched junction bases numbered 4, after V lost 6 bases and J lost 1 base. The CDR3 spells CAIRETGVQETQYF. In nucleotides, the CDR3 is TGTGCCATCAGGGAGACAGGGGTCCAAGAGACCCAGTACTTC.